This entry describes one T cell receptor beta chain. This sample is drawn from a study of blood T cell repertoires in COVID-19. Study as a whole: Researchers got acute and convalescent COVID-19 samples from the United States, Italy and Spain. T cells, B-cell-depleted T cells, or PBMCs provided the cDNA or gDNA that served as material.

The CDR3 consists of 16 residues. Trimming cost V 0 bases and J 3 bases, with 12 bases left between them. Germline V lookup: CDR1 SGHTA, CDR2 FQGNSA. Authors' data handling: The authors estimated nucleated cell counts from reference gene primer amplification. The repertoire was sequenced with immunoSEQ multiplex PCR; TCRdb's copy has only in-frame clones and lacks some. The V and J calls and clone size come from that table; D and trimming were worked out from the DNA. The data contain approximately 60,000 clones, approximately 79% of them seen just once; the ten biggest clones take up roughly 20%. This TCR was sampled from a woman aged 80 or over with active or convalescent COVID-19. The rearrangement joins TRBV7-2 to TRBJ2-1; weak D call: TRBD2 (7 bases). Specimen: peripheral blood. The CDR3 protein is CASSLAWGGGYNEQFF. The DNA of the CDR3 is TGTGCCAGCAGCTTAGCATGGGGGGGCGGCTACAATGAGCAGTTCTTC.